Reported below is one TCR beta chain. The data stem from a study of T cell changes during pregnancy in multiple sclerosis. The method was immunoSEQ multiplex PCR; TCRdb's version includes in-frame clones alone and lacks a portion of them. The repertoire holds over 30,000 clones, 91% seen once, with about 4.3% in the top ten. The sequence was obtained from a female donor in good health, enrolled as a control in a pregnancy study. The sample was CD8+ T cells from peripheral blood mononuclear cells, taken in the second trimester of pregnancy.

CDR3 sequence reads: CASSILTGGTVEYGYTF. CDR3 bases: TGTGCCAGTAGTATTTTAACAGGGGGGACGGTGGAGTATGGCTACACCTTC. The chain is built from TRBV19 and TRBJ1-2, with 8 bases that match TRBD1. The CDR3 covers 17 residues. V shed 3 bases and J 5 bases; nucleotides not matched to a gene: 14. In germline, CDR1 is LNHDA, CDR2 SQIVND (reference sequence). The variable domain in full, completed from reference TRBV19 and TRBJ1-2, reads DGGITQSPKYLFRKEGQNVTLSCEQNLNHDAMYWYRQDPGQGLRLIYYSQIVNDFQKGDIAEGYSVSREKKESFPLTVTSAQKNPTAFYLCASSILTGGTVEYGYTFGSGTRLTVV.